The clone carrying this TCR beta chain was found a few times. The antigen remains undetermined. The sample is drawn from a study of Graves' ophthalmopathy and Graves' hyperthyroidism. Transcripts of RNA were the source for amplifying TCR beta CDR3 regions. The library came from an HTBI-primed first-round RT-PCR and a second-round multiplex PCR. Each CDR3 protein is one row after TCRdb ran MiXCR on the multiplex PCR reads. The table has about 740,000 distinct CDR3 sequences, roughly 40% seen once. Ophthalmopathic donors had moderate-to-severe activity, CAS ≥3 and NOSPECS ≥4, with disease that had lasted under 3 months. Uncontrolled infections, pregnancy, lactation or other autoimmune diseases led to patient exclusion. Establishment of the diagnosis relied upon clinical symptoms, serum thyroxine, TRAb, thyroid ultrasound and orbital computed tomography. The germline V gene encodes CDR1 ENHRY and CDR2 SYGVKD. V gave up 4 bases and J gave up 0 bases; unmatched junction bases: 3. The CDR3 is 15 amino acids.

Whole-study results and caveats: The majority of expanded thyroid clonotypes above 0.001 frequency also occurred in blood.

The sequence was collected from an adult man with Graves' ophthalmopathy. Source material: peripheral blood. V and J are TRBV10-3 and TRBJ1-1; 9 nucleotides align to TRBD1. CDR3 in amino acids: CAISGDRAMNTEAFF. DNA for the CDR3: TGTGCCATCAGTGGGGACAGGGCCATGAACACTGAAGCTTTCTTT.